These 19 T cell receptor beta chains were all obtained from the same sample, sequenced in a study of shared clonotypes between healthy human individuals. Here immunoSEQ multiplex PCR was the method, and the copy in TCRdb shows in-frame clones only, minus some. Of under 1,900,000 clones listed, approximately 98.5% were seen once; the top ten hold approximately 0.38%. The sample consisted of naive CD4+ T cells sorted from blood. Indicated subset: CD45RA+ positively selected. Receptor source: a man aged 30-40 years in good health.

The V call is TRBV7-6, the J call TRBJ1-2; 7 positions agree with TRBD1. The V segment lost 5 bases and the J segment 8 bases; nucleotides outside the gene matches: 17. The CDR3 sequence is 16 residues long. Germline V lookup: CDR1 SGHVS, CDR2 FNYEAQ. CDR3: CASSQRVVSGTDGYTF. The CDR3 DNA is TGTGCCAGCAGCCAGAGAGTAGTTTCCGGGACAGACGGCTACACCTTC.

This clone was found once. The V and J genes are TRBV4-1 and TRBJ2-7; maybe TRBD1 (5 bases). The germline gives CDR1 MGHRA, CDR2 YSYEKL. With 0 bases removed from V and 0 bases from J, the gap between germline ends came to 6 bases. This CDR3 has 14 residues. In DNA form, the CDR3 reads TGCGCCAGCAGCCAAGATGGACACTCCTACGAGCAGTACTTC. Protein product: CASSQDGHSYEQYF.

V gene TRBV27 combines with J gene TRBJ2-1, with a possible D match to TRBD1 (6 bases). The CDR3 has 15 residues. Germline CDR1 MNHEY, CDR2 SMNVEV (reference sequence). Trimming shortened V by 0 bases and J by 6 bases, and 12 bases separated the two germline ends. The CDR3, as DNA: TGTGCCAGCAGTTTATCGACAGGCGGTTTCAATGAGCAGTTCTTC. Translating gives CASSLSTGGFNEQFF.

The chain has TRBV5-1 and TRBJ1-2; no reliable D call. This CDR3 has 14 residues. Per the germline V gene, CDR1 is SGHRS and CDR2 is YFSETQ. The V end was cut by 0 bases, the J end by 4 bases, with 10 bases between. CDR3 sequence (DNA): TGCGCCAGCAGCTTGGTGCAGTCCCGCTATGGCTACACCTTC. It translates to CASSLVQSRYGYTF. Full variable domain (outside the CDR3, taken from reference TRBV5-1 and TRBJ1-2): KAGVTQTPRYLIKTRGQQVTLSCSPISGHRSVSWYQQTPGQGLQFLFEYFSETQRNKGNFPGRFSGRQFSNSRSEMNVSTLELGDSALYLCASSLVQSRYGYTFGSGTRLTVV.

This clone was seen only a few times. V and J are TRBV29-1 and TRBJ2-7; D is unresolved. The CDR3 has 12 amino acids. Germline V CDR1 and CDR2: SQVTM, ANQGSEA. Trimming pared 5 bases from V and 0 bases from J, leaving 8 bases between. The CDR3 DNA is TGCAGCGTTTTCGTGGGCTCCTACGAGCAGTACTTC. This gives the protein CSVFVGSYEQYF.

This chain links TRBV27 with TRBJ2-7; no clear D. Looked up from germline, CDR1 is MNHEY and CDR2 is SMNVEV (reference sequence). The CDR3 runs 11 residues. Trimming cost V 7 bases and J 7 bases, with 11 bases left between them. DNA for the CDR3: TGTGCCAGCAAGGGCTTTGGAGAGCAGTACTTC. Translation: CASKGFGEQYF.

The chain joins TRBV28 to TRBJ2-1; 7 bases map to TRBD2. The CDR3 has 17 amino acids. Germline CDR1 is MDHEN and CDR2 is SYDVKM. The V and J ends lost 3 bases and 6 bases, in that order; junction bases with no gene match: 14. The CDR3: CASSFLLRAGLGNEQFF. CDR3 DNA: TGTGCCAGCAGTTTCCTACTTCGAGCGGGATTGGGCAATGAGCAGTTCTTC.

The rearrangement joins TRBV5-4 to TRBJ2-7, with a possible D match to TRBD2 (6 bases). Trimming took 4 bases from V and 2 from J, leaving 16 bases between them. Germline values: CDR1 SGHNT, CDR2 YYREEE (reference sequence). This CDR3 is built from 15 residues. The CDR3 is CASSHGGTATYEQYF. In DNA form, the CDR3 reads TGTGCCAGCAGCCATGGGGGGACCGCCACCTACGAGCAGTACTTC.

V usage is TRBV30 and J usage is TRBJ1-2, with D unclear. V shed 5 bases and J shed 4 bases, with 14 bases lying between them. This CDR3 is built from 13 residues. Germline lookup yields CDR1 GTSNPN and CDR2 SVGIG (reference sequence). This chain's CDR3 is CAWVNNNFYGYTF. CDR3 coding DNA: TGTGCCTGGGTTAACAACAACTTCTATGGCTACACCTTC.

V usage is TRBV6-1 and J usage is TRBJ2-3, with TRBD1 identical over 8 bases. This CDR3 is built from 15 residues. With V trimmed by 5 bases and J by 0 bases, 4 bases remained unmatched. Germline V gives CDR1 MNHNS, CDR2 SASEGT. As DNA, the CDR3 is TGTGCCAGCAGTCAGGACAGGGTGAGCACAGATACGCAGTATTTT. This gives the protein CASSQDRVSTDTQYF.

V is TRBV6-5 and J is TRBJ2-5; D is uncertain. Per germline, CDR1 MNHEY and CDR2 SVGAGI. This CDR3 is 15 amino acids long. The ends were cut back, 2 bases at V and 2 bases at J, with 12 bases in the middle. The DNA for the CDR3 is TGTGCCAGCAGTTACATTTCACATAGTCAAGAGACCCAGTACTTC. Protein sequence: CASSYISHSQETQYF.

This rearrangement joins TRBV2 to TRBJ2-7, with 10 positions matching TRBD2. The CDR3 length is 13 residues. Germline trimming cut 8 bases from V and 4 bases from J; bases unmatched to any gene: 5. The germline V gene has CDR1 SNHLY and CDR2 FYNNEI. CDR3 nucleotide sequence: TGTGCCAGCCGACTAGCGGGCCCATACGAGCAGTACTTC. It encodes CASRLAGPYEQYF.

This clone occurred once. The rearrangement joins TRBV5-1 to TRBJ2-7; a possible D gene is TRBD1 (6 bases). Germline CDR1 is SGHRS and CDR2 is YFSETQ. The V end lost 4 bases, the J end lost 2 bases, and 22 bases lay between the germline ends. The CDR3 contains 17 residues. CDR3 DNA sequence: TGCGCCAGCAGCATGGGAAGAAGGACAGCCGGTCCCTACGAGCAGTACTTC. The encoded protein is CASSMGRRTAGPYEQYF.

V is TRBV19 and J is TRBJ2-1; tentatively, D is TRBD2 (6 bases). V was pared by 1 base and J by 1 base, with 8 bases between. This CDR3 comprises 15 residues. Looked up from germline, CDR1 is LNHDA and CDR2 is SQIVND (reference sequence). CDR3 bases: TGTGCCAGTAGTATAGGACTAGTTTCCTACAATGAGCAGTTCTTC. Encoded protein: CASSIGLVSYNEQFF. The full variable domain, its missing parts supplied by reference TRBV19 and TRBJ2-1, is DGGITQSPKYLFRKEGQNVTLSCEQNLNHDAMYWYRQDPGQGLRLIYYSQIVNDFQKGDIAEGYSVSREKKESFPLTVTSAQKNPTAFYLCASSIGLVSYNEQFFGPGTRLTVL.

The chain links TRBV28 to TRBJ2-1, with 15 bases fitting TRBD2. J lost 9 bases, V lost 9 bases, and 9 bases had no gene match. This CDR3 comprises 15 residues. Germline assignment: CDR1 MDHEN and CDR2 SYDVKM. The chain's CDR3 is CASSPGLAGGGEQFF. CDR3 bases: TGTGCCAGTTCCCCCGGACTAGCGGGAGGGGGTGAGCAGTTCTTC.

Regarding this clone: The same CDR3 also results from other DNA sequences found in this sample. The CDR3 is CASSPSFYNEQFF. The CDR3 region has the DNA TGTGCCAGCTCACCATCGTTCTACAATGAGCAGTTCTTC. The chain recombines TRBV18 with TRBJ2-1; no clear D gene. Germline V gene sequence: CDR1 KGHSH, CDR2 LQKENI. The V end lost 2 bases, the J end lost 3 bases, and 5 bases lay between the germline ends. The CDR3 totals 13 residues.

The CDR3 coding sequence is TGTGCCAGCAGCTGGAATGACAGAACCTACTCCTACGAGCAGTACTTC. It yields the protein CASSWNDRTYSYEQYF. The rearrangement joins TRBV7-6 to TRBJ2-7, with a weak D call TRBD1 (5 bases). Per germline, CDR1 SGHVS and CDR2 FNYEAQ. The CDR3 runs to 16 residues. Trimming shortened V by 4 bases and J by 0 bases, and 16 bases separated the two germline ends.

As regards this clone: The same CDR3 is also encoded by other DNA sequences in this sample. CDR3 region: CASSFRTSAYNEQFF. The CDR3 DNA reads as TGCGCCAGCAGCTTCCGGACTAGCGCCTACAATGAGCAGTTCTTC. The chain is built from TRBV5-1 and TRBJ2-1, with 9 nucleotides matching TRBD2. V was pared by 2 bases and J by 2 bases, with 2 bases of the junction left unmatched. The CDR3 is made up of 15 amino acids. In germline, CDR1 is SGHRS, CDR2 YFSETQ.

The V call is TRBV18, the J call TRBJ2-5; unclear D gene. The CDR3 extends over 14 amino acids. Germline CDR1 and CDR2: KGHSH and LQKENI. V lost 1 base, J lost 1 base, and 7 bases lay in between. The DNA of the CDR3 is TGTGCCAGCTCACCACGGGTCGCCCAAGAGACCCAGTACTTC. Its translation is CASSPRVAQETQYF.